Below, 21 T cell receptor beta chains from the same sample are listed, as sequenced in a study of T-cell memory formation after mild COVID-19. TCRdb re-analysed the 5' RACE reads in MiXCR, keeping a single row per CDR3 protein. The sample holds under 550,000 distinct CDR3 sequences, about 20% seen once. The source material was PBMCs or a T cell subset sorted from them (not recorded which). These receptors were obtained from an adult woman who had mild COVID-19 (a few samples of this study predate the infection). Cell type and time point are not known.

The chain has TRBV24-1 and TRBJ2-7; 8 bases match TRBD1. The germline V gene has CDR1 KGHDR and CDR2 SFDVKD. V was clipped by 2 bases and J by 0 bases; unmatched bases: 5. CDR3 length: 16 residues. The CDR3: CATSDSTGTGSYEQYF. The CDR3 bases are TGTGCCACCAGTGATTCAACCGGGACAGGCTCCTACGAGCAGTACTTC.

This clonotype came up many times. This chain links TRBV5-1 with TRBJ2-3; D perhaps matches TRBD1 (6 bases). The germline CDR1 and CDR2 sequences are SGHRS and YFSETQ. The germline V and J ends were trimmed by 5 bases and 4 bases, with 17 bases remaining between them. This CDR3 region has 15 residues. The CDR3 region is CASSLQGSGPDTQYF. The CDR3 DNA follows: TGCGCCAGCAGTTTACAGGGTAGTGGTCCAGATACGCAGTATTTT.

This chain links TRBV5-1 with TRBJ2-7; weak D call: TRBD2 (5 bases). The CDR3 is made up of 14 amino acids. The ends were cut back, 6 bases at V and 3 bases at J, with 16 bases in the middle. The germline V gene has CDR1 SGHRS and CDR2 YFSETQ. CDR3 DNA: TGCGCCAGCAACCGGGGATCCATCCTCTACGAGCAGTACTTC. Protein sequence: CASNRGSILYEQYF.

This clonotype was detected a few times. J is TRBJ2-1 and V is TRBV7-3, with 8 bases matching TRBD1. Trimming removed 0 bases from V and 3 bases from J; junction bases left unmatched: 10. The V gene's germline CDR1 is SGHTA and CDR2 FQGTGA. CDR3 length: 18 amino acids. As DNA, the CDR3 is TGTGCCAGCAGCTTAACTTCAGTCGGGACAGGATTCTACAATGAGCAGTTCTTC. It encodes CASSLTSVGTGFYNEQFF.

This clonotype was detected many times. CDR3 region: CASSQLVGQTADPNYGYTF. CDR3 coding DNA: TGTGCCAGCAGCCAGTTAGTCGGGCAAACTGCCGATCCTAACTATGGCTACACCTTC. The chain couples TRBV3-1 to TRBJ1-2; no reliable D call. The ends were cut back, 3 bases at V and 0 bases at J, with 23 bases in the middle. CDR1 LGHDT and CDR2 YNNKEL come from the germline V gene (reference sequence). The CDR3 consists of 19 residues.

This clonotype was found a few times. The genes are TRBV18 and TRBJ1-4; D ambiguous. Germline loops: CDR1 KGHSH, CDR2 LQKENI. The CDR3 covers 14 residues. V was shortened by 4 bases and J by 7 bases, with 13 bases between the two germline ends. CDR3 sequence (DNA): TGTGCCAGCTCACAGGCGGGCCACCCTGAAAAACTGTTTTTT. Residues: CASSQAGHPEKLFF. The entire variable domain, with the rest obtained from reference TRBV18 and TRBJ1-4, is as follows: NAGVMQNPRHLVRRRGQEARLRCSPMKGHSHVYWYRQLPEEGLKFMVYLQKENIIDESGMPKERFSAEFPKEGPSILRIQQVVRGDSAAYFCASSQAGHPEKLFFGSGTQLSVL.

A few counts support this clonotype. The DNA of the CDR3 is TGTGCCAGTAGTTTTGGCCCCTGGACGGATCGAAATCAGCCCCAGCATTTT. Its translation is CASSFGPWTDRNQPQHF. V gene TRBV19 combines with J gene TRBJ1-5, with D unclear. The CDR3 covers 17 residues. Germline assignment: CDR1 LNHDA and CDR2 SQIVND (reference sequence). The germline V and J ends were trimmed by 5 bases and 4 bases, with 21 bases remaining between them.

The table lists this clonotype with a few counts. This chain uses TRBV2 with TRBJ2-2; a possible D gene is TRBD2 (5 bases). V was trimmed by 7 bases and J by 7 bases, leaving 13 bases between them. The CDR3 spans 13 residues. Looked up from germline, CDR1 is SNHLY and CDR2 is FYNNEI. DNA of the CDR3: TGTGCCAGCAAGCTAGCACGGAACGGGGAGCTGTTTTTT. Translation: CASKLARNGELFF. Based on the CDR3 plus reference TRBV2 and TRBJ2-2, the full variable domain is EPEVTQTPSHQVTQMGQEVILRCVPISNHLYFYWYRQILGQKVEFLVSFYNNEISEKSEIFDDQFSVERPDGSNFTLKIRSTKLEDSAMYFCASKLARNGELFFGEGSRLTVL.

The gene calls are TRBV10-3 and TRBJ2-5; perhaps TRBD1 as D (6 bases). Looked up from germline, CDR1 is ENHRY and CDR2 is SYGVKD. This CDR3 has 13 amino acids. Trimming shortened V by 4 bases and J by 5 bases, and 11 bases separated the two germline ends. CDR3 residues: CAISGQVGETQYF. Here the CDR3 DNA reads TGTGCCATCAGTGGACAGGTTGGCGAGACCCAGTACTTC.

V gene TRBV5-1 combines with J gene TRBJ2-1; 7 positions agree with TRBD2. This CDR3 has 14 amino acids. From germline, CDR1 is SGHRS and CDR2 YFSETQ. After removal of 1 base from V and 9 bases from J, the junction contained 7 bases not matched to a gene. The chain's CDR3 is CASSLTSEVGEQFF. DNA for the CDR3: TGCGCCAGCAGCTTGACTAGCGAGGTTGGTGAGCAGTTCTTC.

This clonotype was detected many times. V gene TRBV5-8 combines with J gene TRBJ2-1, with 8 bases that match TRBD2. Germline assignment: CDR1 SGHTS and CDR2 YDEGEE. Trimming removed 5 bases from V and 3 bases from J; junction bases left unmatched: 4. This CDR3 has 14 amino acids. CDR3 region: CASSPGTSYNEQFF. Written as DNA, the CDR3 is TGTGCCAGCAGTCCGGGGACTAGCTACAATGAGCAGTTCTTC. Based on the CDR3 plus reference TRBV5-8 and TRBJ2-1, the full variable domain is EAGVTQSPTHLIKTRGQQATLRCSPISGHTSVYWYQQALGLGLQFLLWYDEGEERNRGNFPPRFSGRQFPNYSSELNVNALELEDSALYLCASSPGTSYNEQFFGPGTRLTVL.

This clonotype has only a few counts. The rearrangement uses TRBV5-1 and TRBJ2-2; D is perhaps TRBD2 (6 bases). V lost 6 bases to trimming and J lost 7 bases, with 19 bases between them. CDR3 length equals 15 residues. Germline values: CDR1 SGHRS, CDR2 YFSETQ. CDR3 bases: TGCGCCAGCAAGGTATCCGGGGGAGTCGGCGGGGAGCTGTTTTTT. It translates to CASKVSGGVGGELFF.

This clonotype was observed many times. The V gene is TRBV4-1, the J gene TRBJ2-7; TRBD2 aligns across 13 bases. Germline lookup yields CDR1 MGHRA and CDR2 YSYEKL. The CDR3 consists of 16 residues. After removal of 4 bases from V and 0 bases from J, the junction contained 3 bases not matched to a gene. CDR3 in DNA: TGCGCCAGCAGCCCCCGGACTAGCGGGAGCTCCTACGAGCAGTACTTC. It translates to CASSPRTSGSSYEQYF.

This clonotype was seen a few times. This rearrangement joins TRBV7-9 to TRBJ2-5, with 7 bases matching TRBD2. V was pared by 3 bases and J by 2 bases, with 6 bases of the junction left unmatched. Germline CDR1 SEHNR, CDR2 FQNEAQ (reference sequence). The CDR3 has 15 amino acids. In DNA form, the CDR3 reads TGTGCCAGCAGCTTCATAGCGGGCCGACAAGAGACCCAGTACTTC. Amino acids: CASSFIAGRQETQYF.

V is TRBV7-2 and J is TRBJ1-1; D not resolved. The CDR3 extends over 13 amino acids. From germline, CDR1 is SGHTA and CDR2 FQGNSA. The V end lost 4 bases, the J end lost 8 bases, and 14 bases lay between the germline ends. The CDR3 reads CASSSRRYREAFF. The CDR3 nucleotides read TGTGCCAGCAGCTCGCGAAGATACAGAGAAGCTTTCTTT.

This clonotype was counted ten times or more. The chain links TRBV6-5 to TRBJ2-7; TRBD1 matches 9 bases. The V segment lost 4 bases and the J segment 3 bases; nucleotides outside the gene matches: 4. CDR1 MNHEY and CDR2 SVGAGI come from the germline V gene. The CDR3 extends over 14 amino acids. The CDR3, as DNA: TGTGCCAGCAGTTTGGGACAGGGACACTACGAGCAGTACTTC. The encoded protein is CASSLGQGHYEQYF.

This clonotype came up a few times. J is TRBJ2-2 and V is TRBV5-5; D may correspond to TRBD1 or TRBD2 (6 bases each). Per the germline V gene, CDR1 is SGHKS and CDR2 is YYEKEE (reference sequence). CDR3 length: 17 residues. V was clipped by 4 bases and J by 2 bases, with 18 bases between them. The CDR3 protein is CASSQRVQGTNTGELFF. CDR3 nucleotide sequence: TGTGCCAGCAGCCAGAGGGTCCAGGGGACTAACACCGGGGAGCTGTTTTTT.

This clonotype was seen a handful of times. The chain uses TRBV5-1 and TRBJ2-1; D possibly uses TRBD1 or TRBD2 (7 bases each). Germline V gene data show CDR1 as SGHRS and CDR2 as YFSETQ. This CDR3 has 16 amino acids. The V and J ends lost 2 bases and 4 bases respectively, with 16 bases between them. CDR3 protein: CASSLATGEGYNEQFF. The DNA for the CDR3 is TGCGCCAGCAGCTTAGCAACAGGGGAGGGTTACAATGAGCAGTTCTTC.

The rearrangement joins TRBV12-3 or TRBV12-4 to TRBJ2-2; 12 bases fit TRBD2. This CDR3 comprises 18 residues. The V gene end was trimmed by 4 bases and the J gene end by 4 bases; junction bases not matched to a gene: 10. In DNA, the CDR3 is TGTGCCAGCAGTTCTATCCAACTAGCGGGGGGCCGCACCGGGGAGCTGTTTTTT. Protein sequence: CASSSIQLAGGRTGELFF.

This clonotype was counted ten times or more. V and J are TRBV19 and TRBJ1-2; maybe TRBD1 (6 bases). The CDR3 is 14 amino acids. V lost 4 bases and J lost 10, with 19 bases in between. Germline V gene lookup returns CDR1 LNHDA and CDR2 SQIVND (reference sequence). The CDR3 nucleotides read TGTGCCAGTAGTACCAGGGGACGCGCAGTCGACTACACCTTC. It yields the protein CASSTRGRAVDYTF.

The chain combines TRBV11-2 with TRBJ1-1; no definite D call. V shed 5 bases and J shed 5 bases, with 18 bases lying between them. Germline V gene lookup returns CDR1 SGHAT and CDR2 FQNNGV. CDR3 size: 15 residues. The CDR3 region has the DNA TGTGCCAGCAGCCCCCAACGCAGGCTGGGAACTGAAGCTTTCTTT. This translates into CASSPQRRLGTEAFF.